Here is one TCR beta chain with its context. Its antigen is undetermined. A far larger clone is one nucleotide away, so this likely arose from a read error. The data were taken from a study of cytomegalovirus exposure and HLA in healthy donors. Study-level points and caveats: A few CMV-associated chains were confirmed in vitro to be specific for CMV antigens. Cytomegalovirus-associated status was assigned to 164 TCR beta chains. Rarity held for most TCR sequences, but there were some public TCRs that occurred in many donors.

Generated by immunoSEQ multiplex PCR, the TCRdb table keeps only in-frame clones and is missing some. Here the sample spans 130,000 to 150,000 clones, 89% being singletons. The clonotype originates from a woman between 18 and 30 years old in good health and CMV-seropositive. The sequencing input was PBMCs.

CDR3 bases: TGTGCCAGCAGGGAGTGGAACACTGAAGCTTTCTTT. As protein: CASREWNTEAFF. The J gene is TRBJ1-1, the V gene TRBV28; D gene ambiguous. The germline gives CDR1 MDHEN, CDR2 SYDVKM. Deletions cut 6 bases from V and 1 base from J, with 6 bases between. The CDR3 loop spans 12 amino acids.